This T cell receptor beta chain was retrieved from a study of post-analysis software for immune sequencing data. At the level of the study: The cohort encompassed relapsing-remitting, secondary progressive and progressive-relapsing multiple sclerosis disease courses.

The V gene's germline CDR1 is MDHEN and CDR2 SYDVKM. The CDR3 covers 14 residues. Remarks on this clonotype: Its antigen is undetermined. A junction end diverges from the germline sequence, so it may reflect a read error.

Unique-molecular-identifier-tagged TCR beta cDNA libraries were used. Via MiXCR, TCRdb re-called the PCR reads, giving one row per CDR3 protein. This table holds about 260,000 distinct CDR3 sequences, 35% to 45% found once. The study's findings and limits: Batch-matched samples strongly co-clustered by F measure. Five TRBV segments appeared more often in patients than in controls, and TRBV5-6, TRBV5-1 and TRBV20-1 were among these.

The TCR comes from a girl under 18 with multiple sclerosis. Specimen: blood. This chain uses TRBV28 with TRBJ2-6; TRBD1 aligns across 8 bases. Here the CDR3 reads CASRDRAGANVPTF. The CDR3, as DNA: TGTGCCAGCAGGGACAGGGCTGGGGCCAACGTCCCGACTTTC.